Listed below are T cell receptor beta chains from one sample, sequenced in a study of CD8+CD57+ T cells in acquired aplastic anemia. TCRdb reprocessed the reads via MiXCR and lists one record per CDR3 protein. The sample carries some 190,000 distinct CDR3 sequences, 46% recorded once. The specimen sequenced was sorted CD4+, CD8+, or CD8+CD57+ T cells (not recorded which) from PBMCs. The receptors here all came from a human donor in good health. CDR3s include the opening cysteine and the closing phenylalanine or tryptophan. A D gene is named only where the DNA matches it firmly. Clone size, where shown, is once, few, many, or a class for clones that have expanded.

CDR3aa	CDR3nt	d_gene	abundance	v_gene	j_gene
CSAEESGGSEQFF	TGCAGTGCTGAAGAAAGCGGGGGGTCGGAGCAGTTCTTC	TRBD2	NA	TRBV20-1	TRBJ2-1
CASSLLIGSGSAYEQYF	TGCGCCAGCAGCTTGTTAATTGGTAGCGGGAGTGCCTACGAGCAGTACTTC	TRBD2	NA	TRBV5-1	TRBJ2-7
CASSAGTGTYEQYF	TGTGCCAGCAGCGCCGGGACAGGGACCTACGAGCAGTACTTC	TRBD1	many	TRBV9	TRBJ2-7
CASWGRESSYEQYF	TGTGCCAGTTGGGGGCGGGAGAGCTCCTACGAGCAGTACTTC	NA	many	TRBV6-2/TRBV6-3	TRBJ2-7
CASSLLGITDSPLYF	TGTGCCAGCAGCTTACTGGGGATTACGGATTCACCCCTCTACTTT	NA	NA	TRBV5-6	TRBJ1-6
CASSSGDFSYEQYF	TGTGCCAGCAGCTCGGGGGACTTCTCCTACGAGCAGTACTTC	NA	NA	TRBV7-9	TRBJ2-7
CASSRAGELFF	TGTGCCAGCAGTCGGGCCGGGGAGCTGTTTTTT	NA	many	TRBV6-1	TRBJ2-2
CASSLGRQPNQPQHF	TGCGCCAGCAGCCTGGGCCGACAGCCGAATCAGCCCCAGCATTTT	NA	NA	TRBV4-1	TRBJ1-5
CASHTLRGETQYF	TGTGCCAGCCACACACTTCGGGGGGAGACCCAGTACTTC	NA	few	TRBV7-2	TRBJ2-5
CSVGTGDGYGYTF	TGCAGCGTTGGAACAGGGGATGGGTATGGCTACACCTTC	TRBD1	many	TRBV29-1	TRBJ1-2
CASSLVGGENSPLHF	TGTGCCAGCAGCTTAGTTGGGGGCGAGAATTCACCCCTCCACTTT	NA	once	TRBV7-8	TRBJ1-6
CASTMRGNSNQPQHF	TGTGCCAGTACCATGAGGGGGAATAGCAATCAGCCCCAGCATTTT	NA	NA	TRBV19	TRBJ1-5
CASSEVGRNTIYF	TGTGCCAGCAGTGAAGTGGGGCGAAACACCATATATTTT	NA	NA	TRBV2	TRBJ1-3
CASSQDRGASGRKETQYF	TGTGCCAGCAGCCAAGACAGGGGTGCTAGCGGGAGGAAGGAGACCCAGTACTTC	TRBD2	many	TRBV4-2	TRBJ2-5
CATSDVGLNYGYTF	TGTGCCACCAGTGATGTCGGATTGAACTATGGCTACACCTTC	NA	NA	TRBV24-1	TRBJ1-2
CASSLTAGADSPLHF	TGCGCCAGCAGCTTAACGGCAGGGGCGGATTCACCCCTCCACTTT	NA	NA	TRBV5-1	TRBJ1-6
CASSQARQGREKLFF	TGTGCCAGCAGCCAAGCCCGACAGGGGAGGGAAAAACTGTTTTTT	TRBD1	NA	TRBV3-1	TRBJ1-4
CASRAGDTEAFF	TGTGCCAGCAGGGCGGGGGACACTGAAGCTTTCTTT	NA	few	TRBV7-3	TRBJ1-1
CASSLDRGRMSETQYF	TGTGCCAGCAGCTTAGACAGGGGGCGCATGTCGGAGACCCAGTACTTC	TRBD1	few	TRBV7-8	TRBJ2-5
CASSQGARTYEQYF	TGTGCCAGCAGCCAAGGGGCCAGGACCTACGAGCAGTACTTC	NA	many	TRBV14	TRBJ2-7
CASSPVGRYEQYF	TGTGCCAGCAGCCCAGTTGGACGCTACGAGCAGTACTTC	NA	NA	TRBV7-2	TRBJ2-7
CASVDPGRSSYEQYF	TGTGCCAGTGTAGACCCCGGGCGGAGCTCCTACGAGCAGTACTTC	NA	NA	TRBV19	TRBJ2-7
CASSPRDRAIYEQYF	TGTGCCAGCAGCCCACGGGACAGGGCTATTTACGAGCAGTACTTC	TRBD1	NA	TRBV7-8	TRBJ2-7
CASSRTGTGGAGQYF	TGTGCCAGCAGCCGAACCGGGACAGGGGGCGCCGGGCAGTACTTC	TRBD1	NA	TRBV3-1	TRBJ2-7
CVSSLSGAGIRAKNIQYF	TGTGTCAGCAGCCTTAGCGGAGCGGGGATTAGAGCCAAAAACATTCAGTACTTC	TRBD2	NA	TRBV12-3/TRBV12-4	TRBJ2-4
CASSPLTSGRNEQFF	TGTGCCAGCAGCCCCTTGACTAGCGGGAGGAATGAGCAGTTCTTC	TRBD2	NA	TRBV11-1	TRBJ2-1
CASSLGPSGEQETQYF	TGCGCCAGCAGCTTGGGTCCTAGCGGGGAGCAAGAGACCCAGTACTTC	TRBD2	many	TRBV5-1	TRBJ2-5
CASNSPQDRGYGYTF	TGTGCCAGCAATAGCCCCCAGGACAGGGGCTATGGCTACACCTTC	TRBD1	NA	TRBV2	TRBJ1-2
CASRYGTSGYYEQYF	TGTGCCAGCAGATACGGGACTAGCGGATACTACGAGCAGTACTTC	TRBD2	NA	TRBV5-8	TRBJ2-7
CATSDPVQRDGTDTQYF	TGTGCCACCAGTGACCCTGTTCAGCGGGACGGCACAGATACGCAGTATTTT	TRBD2	NA	TRBV24-1	TRBJ2-3
CASSRQRYSYEQYF	TGTGCCAGCAGTCGGCAGCGGTACTCCTACGAGCAGTACTTC	NA	many	TRBV13	TRBJ2-7
CSARTSAAAYEQYF	TGCAGTGCTAGGACTAGCGCAGCCGCCTACGAGCAGTACTTC	TRBD2	NA	TRBV20-1	TRBJ2-7
CASSNQGWYNEQFF	TGTGCCAGTAGTAACCAGGGTTGGTACAATGAGCAGTTCTTC	NA	few	TRBV19	TRBJ2-1
CASSPVSVTSGGGELFF	TGCGCCAGCAGCCCGGTTTCCGTGACTAGCGGAGGCGGGGAGCTGTTTTTT	TRBD2	many	TRBV4-1	TRBJ2-2
CASSSASVDTQYF	TGTGCCAGCAGCTCAGCTAGCGTGGATACGCAGTATTTT	NA	NA	TRBV7-9	TRBJ2-3
CSVDLALETQYF	TGCAGCGTTGATTTGGCGCTAGAGACCCAGTACTTC	NA	many	TRBV29-1	TRBJ2-5
CASNDFGNTIYF	TGTGCCAGCAATGATTTTGGAAACACCATATATTTT	NA	few	TRBV25-1	TRBJ1-3
CSASYREGTEAFF	TGCAGTGCCAGTTATCGAGAGGGGACTGAAGCTTTCTTT	NA	NA	TRBV20-1	TRBJ1-1
CSVYLAGGRLEQYF	TGCAGTGTTTACCTAGCGGGGGGGCGACTCGAGCAGTACTTC	TRBD2	NA	TRBV20-1	TRBJ2-7
CSARESGGFGYEQYF	TGCAGTGCTAGAGAGTCGGGGGGTTTCGGGTACGAGCAGTACTTC	TRBD2	NA	TRBV20-1	TRBJ2-7
CASRPYGTGKGDYGYTF	TGTGCCAGCAGACCGTACGGGACAGGGAAAGGGGACTATGGCTACACCTTC	TRBD1	NA	TRBV7-3	TRBJ1-2
CATSREARSNVLTF	TGTGCCACCAGCAGAGAGGCCCGCTCCAACGTCCTGACTTTC	NA	many	TRBV15	TRBJ2-6
CASSWGAEYGANYGYTF	TGCGCCAGCAGCTGGGGGGCGGAGTATGGAGCTAACTATGGCTACACCTTC	NA	NA	TRBV5-1	TRBJ1-2
CASSLVPGTMNTEAFF	TGCGCCAGCAGCTTGGTTCCGGGGACCATGAACACTGAAGCTTTCTTT	NA	many	TRBV5-1	TRBJ1-1
CASSQDRPYEQYF	TGTGCCAGCAGCCAGGATCGGCCATACGAGCAGTACTTC	NA	many	TRBV5-6	TRBJ2-7
CASSSRETGNTEAFF	TGTGCCAGCAGCTCAAGAGAGACAGGGAACACTGAAGCTTTCTTT	NA	NA	TRBV7-2	TRBJ1-1